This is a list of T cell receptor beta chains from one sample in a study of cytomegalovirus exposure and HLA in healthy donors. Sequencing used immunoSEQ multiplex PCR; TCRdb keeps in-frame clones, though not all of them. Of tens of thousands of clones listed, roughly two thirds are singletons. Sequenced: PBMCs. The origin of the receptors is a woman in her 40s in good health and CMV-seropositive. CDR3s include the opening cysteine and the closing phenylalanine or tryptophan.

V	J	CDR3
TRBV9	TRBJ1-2	CASSVTGTGIYGYTF
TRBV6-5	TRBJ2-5	CASSTPGGLETQYF
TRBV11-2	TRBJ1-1	CASSPSTMNTEAFF
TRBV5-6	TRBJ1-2	CASSPMAGMYGYTF
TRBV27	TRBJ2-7	CASSPSRFWLAGGSYEQYF
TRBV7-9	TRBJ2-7	CASSASPTGEQYF
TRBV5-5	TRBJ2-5	CASSLAIGGPETQYF
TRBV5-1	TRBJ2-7	CASSLGTSGNNEQYF
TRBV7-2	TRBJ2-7	CASSLVAGLAGNEQYF
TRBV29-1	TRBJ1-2	CSVESPMNYGYTF
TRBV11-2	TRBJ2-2	CASSHRPPGLQPGELFF
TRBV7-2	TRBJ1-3	CASSLWAEGSGNTIYF
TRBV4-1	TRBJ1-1	CASSRGQGNTEAFF
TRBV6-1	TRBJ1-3	CASSEQQFSGNAIYF
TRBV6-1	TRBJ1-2	CASSIPTDRAGGYTF
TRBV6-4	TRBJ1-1	CASSVDRFSTEAFF
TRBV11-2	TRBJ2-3	CASSLGTGGKATDTQYF
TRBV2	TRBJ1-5	CASWQGARNQPQHF
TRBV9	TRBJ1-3	CASSVLQGSGNTIYF
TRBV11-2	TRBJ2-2	CASRYRGRTGELFF
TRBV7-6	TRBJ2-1	CASSLRQSSYNEQFF
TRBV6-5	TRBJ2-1	CASSYEWTGWDNEQFF
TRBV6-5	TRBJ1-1	CASIPQAGVNTEAFF
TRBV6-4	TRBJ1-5	CASNTPGRTNNQPQHF
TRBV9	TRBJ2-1	CASSAMGLAGGLLLF
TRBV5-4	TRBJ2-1	CASSLAERVGNEQFF
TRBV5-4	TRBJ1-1	CASSRNRGGTEAFF
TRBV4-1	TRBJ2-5	CASSQEIQVQETQYF
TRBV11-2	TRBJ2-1	CASSFPSDWYSYNEQFF
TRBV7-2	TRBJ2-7	CASSPDRYEQYF
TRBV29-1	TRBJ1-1	CSVMREMNTEAFF
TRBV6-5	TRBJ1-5	CASMRRSGSNQPQHF
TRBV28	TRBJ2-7	CASGRGEQYF
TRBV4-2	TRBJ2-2	CASSQDSTRSTGELFF
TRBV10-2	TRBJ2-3	CASSPPGLGRDTQYF
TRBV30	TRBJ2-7	CAWRPGTDYEQYF
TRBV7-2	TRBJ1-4	CASSPRGLNEKLFF
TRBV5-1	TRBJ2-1	CASSTWGQGRNEQFF